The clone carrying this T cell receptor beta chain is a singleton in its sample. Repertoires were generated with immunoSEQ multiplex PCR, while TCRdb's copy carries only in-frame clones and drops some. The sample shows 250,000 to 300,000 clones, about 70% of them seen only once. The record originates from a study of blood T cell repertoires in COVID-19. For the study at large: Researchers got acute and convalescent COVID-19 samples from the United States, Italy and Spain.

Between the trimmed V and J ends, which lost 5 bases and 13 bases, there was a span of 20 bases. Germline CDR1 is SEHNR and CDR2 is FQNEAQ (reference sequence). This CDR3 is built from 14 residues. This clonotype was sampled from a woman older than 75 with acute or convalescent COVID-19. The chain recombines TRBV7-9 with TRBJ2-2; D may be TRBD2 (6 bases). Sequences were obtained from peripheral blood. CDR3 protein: CASSPRERWWGLFF. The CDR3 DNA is TGTGCCAGCAGCCCCCGGGAGCGTTGGTGGGGGCTGTTTTTT.